These T cell receptor beta chains were read from a single sample in a study of shared clonotypes between healthy human individuals. TCRdb keeps only in-frame clones here, not all; method: immunoSEQ multiplex PCR. The profile shows about 450,000 clones, 70% to 80% of them singletons. Sequencing input: PBMCs. Source of these receptors: a woman in her thirties or forties in good health. Some clones in this sample may be carry-over from other donors' samples. Both conserved end residues are part of each CDR3. Each record gives: CDR3 length, V gene, CDR3 protein.

>14|TRBV19
CASSTGQMNTEAFF
>17|TRBV4-1
CASSQAAGGLGKNIQYF
>15|TRBV2
CASSGVAGGINEQFF
>15|TRBV5-5
CASSSAGTGTYEQYF
>15|TRBV10-2
CASSDQDRGLPEAFF
>17|TRBV28
CASSFSPTSGYSNEQFF
>16|TRBV7-2
CASGQRASGVHNEQFF
>13|TRBV7-2
CASSLGREYEQYF
>15|TRBV28
CASSLWGTETYEQYF
>14|TRBV6-5
CASISSAGSEEQYF
>15|TRBV11-2
CASSLGGAPSYEQYF
>19|TRBV14
CASSQVVSGSPGANTEAFF
>16|TRBV5-4
CASRKQTSGIADTQYF
>13|TRBV2
CATREGRYNEQFF
>12|TRBV28
CASQDSFYEQYF
>13|TRBV29-1
CSVEASPNQPQHF
>16|TRBV10-1
CASSTLGASSYNEQFF
>15|TRBV4-1
CASSLQGRKNTEAFF